The sequence of this T cell receptor (beta chain) was determined in a study of cytomegalovirus exposure and HLA in healthy donors. PCR involved 60 Vbeta and 13 Jbeta primers. The assay was immunoSEQ multiplex PCR, and TCRdb's table has in-frame clones only and misses some. The repertoire has around 190,000 clones, around 80% of them found once; the top ten carry approximately 4%. Specimen: PBMCs. This sequence was found in a woman aged 25 to 39 in good health and CMV-seropositive.

The CDR3 DNA reads as TGTGCCATCAGCCCTGGGACAGGAGAGTACTTC. It encodes CAISPGTGEYF. The chain recombines TRBV10-3 with TRBJ2-7, with 8 bases matching TRBD1. J lost 11 bases, V lost 6 bases, and 6 bases had no gene match. CDR1 is ENHRY and CDR2 is SYGVKD in the germline V gene. This CDR3 contains 11 residues.